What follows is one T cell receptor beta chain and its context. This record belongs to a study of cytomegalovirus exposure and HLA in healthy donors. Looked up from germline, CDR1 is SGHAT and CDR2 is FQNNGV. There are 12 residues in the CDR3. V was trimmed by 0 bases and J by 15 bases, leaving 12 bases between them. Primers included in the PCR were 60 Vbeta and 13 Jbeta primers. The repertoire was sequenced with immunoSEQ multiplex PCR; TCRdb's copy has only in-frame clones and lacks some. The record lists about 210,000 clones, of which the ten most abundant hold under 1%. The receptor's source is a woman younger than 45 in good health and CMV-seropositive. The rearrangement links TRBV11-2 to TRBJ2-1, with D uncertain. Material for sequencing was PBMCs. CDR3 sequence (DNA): TGTGCCAGCAGCTTAGAAAGCGCCTTTGCGTTCTTC. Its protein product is CASSLESAFAFF.